A single sample gave rise to the 27 T cell receptor beta chains below, sequenced in a study of T cell responses to AZD1222 COVID-19 vaccine. Sequenced by immunoSEQ multiplex PCR; TCRdb stores in-frame clones only, minus some. The sample has tens of thousands of clones, around 90% seen once. Sequences were derived from peripheral blood, sampled 28 days after the second AZD1222 dose. These receptors all stem from an adult who received the AZD1222 COVID-19 vaccine.

The V and J genes are TRBV5-4 and TRBJ2-5; D unclear. The CDR3 length is 14 residues. The V and J ends lost 0 bases and 5 bases respectively, with 11 bases between them. Germline V gene sequence: CDR1 SGHNT, CDR2 YYREEE (reference sequence). The CDR3 loop reads CASSLDRFSETQYF. The CDR3 region has the DNA TGTGCCAGCAGCTTGGATCGGTTTAGCGAGACCCAGTACTTC.

V gene TRBV18 combines with J gene TRBJ2-7, with D perhaps given as TRBD1 or TRBD2 (7 bases each). The CDR3 is 19 amino acids. CDR1 and CDR2 from the germline V gene are KGHSH and LQKENI. V lost 3 bases to trimming and J lost 3 bases, with 27 bases between them. CDR3 residues: CASSPPSRGGRLENYEQYF. CDR3 nucleotide sequence: TGTGCCAGCTCACCCCCCTCCAGGGGGGGGAGATTGGAAAACTACGAGCAGTACTTC. The full variable domain, its missing parts supplied by reference TRBV18 and TRBJ2-7, is NAGVMQNPRHLVRRRGQEARLRCSPMKGHSHVYWYRQLPEEGLKFMVYLQKENIIDESGMPKERFSAEFPKEGPSILRIQQVVRGDSAAYFCASSPPSRGGRLENYEQYFGPGTRLTVT.

This clone was picked up one time. The genes are TRBV12-3 or TRBV12-4 and TRBJ1-5; D call uncertain. The V end lost 10 bases, the J end lost 0 bases, and 10 bases lay between the germline ends. The CDR3 spans 13 residues. The CDR3 DNA reads as TGTGCCACTAGGACTGATAGCAATCAGCCCCAGCATTTT. It is translated as CATRTDSNQPQHF.

This CDR3 reads CASSPPQEFNYGYTF. The CDR3 nucleotides read TGTGCCAGCAGCCCCCCCCAGGAATTTAACTATGGCTACACCTTC. The V gene is TRBV7-2, the J gene TRBJ1-2, with D uncertain. V shed 5 bases and J shed 1 base, with 14 bases lying between them. The CDR3 is 15 residues long. Per the germline V gene, CDR1 is SGHTA and CDR2 is FQGNSA.

The chain couples TRBV6-2 or TRBV6-3 to TRBJ1-5; D uncertain. Germline V CDR1 and CDR2: MNHEY, SVGEGT. The CDR3 consists of 14 residues. The V and J ends lost 5 bases and 0 bases respectively, with 8 bases between them. CDR3 protein: CASSLDSSNQPQHF. CDR3 sequence (DNA): TGTGCCAGCAGTCTAGATAGTAGCAATCAGCCCCAGCATTTT.

This clone has only a few counts. The chain is built from TRBV11-3 and TRBJ2-2; TRBD1 or TRBD2 may be the D gene (6 bases each). Trimming stripped 3 bases from V and 5 bases from J, with 19 bases between. Per the germline V gene, CDR1 is SGHNT and CDR2 is YENEEA. The CDR3 length is 17 residues. The CDR3 spells CASSFMTGGEKTGELFF. The CDR3 coding sequence is TGTGCCAGCAGCTTTATGACAGGAGGGGAAAAAACCGGGGAGCTGTTTTTT.

The V gene is TRBV6-2 or TRBV6-3, the J gene TRBJ1-2; 7 bases match TRBD1. The CDR3 has 12 amino acids. The germline gives CDR1 MNHEY, CDR2 SVGEGT. The J segment lost 3 bases and the V segment lost 5 bases, leaving 0 bases of the junction unmatched. The CDR3, as DNA: TGTGCCAGCAGTGACAGGGACTATGGCTACACCTTC. This gives the protein CASSDRDYGYTF.

J is TRBJ2-6 and V is TRBV6-2 or TRBV6-3; no reliable D call. Trimming shortened V by 2 bases and J by 2 bases, and 7 bases separated the two germline ends. Looked up from germline, CDR1 is MNHEY and CDR2 is SVGEGT. The CDR3 is made up of 15 amino acids. The CDR3 protein is CASSYAGAGANVLTF. For the CDR3, the DNA is TGTGCCAGCAGTTACGCTGGGGCTGGGGCCAACGTCCTGACTTTC.

The rearrangement joins TRBV6-1 to TRBJ2-1, with 7 bases identical to TRBD2. CDR1 is MNHNS, CDR2 SASEGT, per germline. V shed 2 bases and J 3 bases; nucleotides not matched to a gene: 7. The CDR3 loop spans 16 amino acids. This chain's CDR3 is CASSEWASGIYNEQFF. Here the CDR3 DNA reads TGTGCCAGCAGTGAATGGGCTAGCGGTATCTACAATGAGCAGTTCTTC.

This clone was detected once. The genes are TRBV15 and TRBJ1-3; no clear D gene. In germline, CDR1 is LNHNV, CDR2 YYDKDF (reference sequence). CDR3 length: 17 amino acids. Trimming removed 0 bases from V and 0 bases from J, with 12 bases in between. DNA for the CDR3: TGTGCCACCAGCAGAGATCGCCAGCGATACTCTGGAAACACCATATATTTT. It is translated as CATSRDRQRYSGNTIYF.

This chain connects TRBV2 to TRBJ1-1, with unresolved D. The CDR3 consists of 12 residues. V was pared by 5 bases and J by 10 bases, with 14 bases between. CDR1 SNHLY and CDR2 FYNNEI come from the germline V gene. The CDR3 loop is CASSTDPTRAFF. CDR3 DNA: TGTGCCAGCAGTACCGACCCGACCCGAGCTTTCTTT.

The V gene is TRBV28, the J gene TRBJ1-1; 10 bases are a match to TRBD1. The germline gives CDR1 MDHEN, CDR2 SYDVKM. The CDR3 extends over 15 amino acids. V was pared by 5 bases and J by 2 bases, with 5 bases of the junction left unmatched. CDR3 in DNA: TGTGCCAGCAGTAAATGGGACAGGGGCAACACTGAAGCTTTCTTT. Protein: CASSKWDRGNTEAFF.

This chain's CDR3 is CASSQGSNTGYEQYF. CDR3 nucleotide sequence: TGCGCCAGCAGCCAGGGATCTAACACAGGCTACGAGCAGTACTTC. This chain joins TRBV4-1 and TRBJ2-7; D may be TRBD1 (5 bases). Trimming shortened V by 3 bases and J by 3 bases, and 15 bases separated the two germline ends. The CDR3 sequence is 15 residues long. Germline V lookup: CDR1 MGHRA, CDR2 YSYEKL.

The rearrangement uses TRBV2 and TRBJ1-6; the D gene is possibly TRBD1 (6 bases). The germline CDR1 and CDR2 sequences are SNHLY and FYNNEI. This CDR3 spans 13 amino acids. Trimming removed 6 bases from V and 10 bases from J, with 13 bases in between. The CDR3 is CASRGRGGSPLHF. The CDR3 DNA follows: TGTGCCAGCAGGGGAAGGGGGGGATCACCCCTCCACTTT.

The chain has TRBV10-3 and TRBJ2-2; D possibly corresponds to TRBD1 (5 bases). Germline V gives CDR1 ENHRY, CDR2 SYGVKD. The CDR3 runs 14 residues. V shed 6 bases and J shed 1 base, with 9 bases lying between them. The DNA of the CDR3 is TGTGCCATCAGAGACAGAGAGAACACCGGGGAGCTGTTTTTT. It specifies CAIRDRENTGELFF.

The chain recombines TRBV7-9 with TRBJ1-1; D not resolved. CDR3 size: 12 residues. Germline lookup yields CDR1 SEHNR and CDR2 FQNEAQ (reference sequence). V was cut by 1 base and J by 3 bases, with 3 bases left in between. The chain's CDR3 is CASSLGYTEAFF. The DNA for the CDR3 is TGTGCCAGCAGCTTAGGTTACACTGAAGCTTTCTTT.

The chain has TRBV9 and TRBJ2-2; D perhaps matches TRBD2 (5 bases). The CDR3 extends over 15 amino acids. From germline, CDR1 is SGDLS and CDR2 YYNGEE. V dropped 0 bases and J dropped 4 bases, with 10 bases sitting between them. The CDR3 DNA is TGTGCCAGCAGCGTAGATACTAGTCCCACCGGGGAGCTGTTTTTT. Protein: CASSVDTSPTGELFF.

This clone was seen a single time. The chain carries TRBV28 and TRBJ2-7; D might be TRBD1 (6 bases). Trimming cost V 5 bases and J 6 bases, with 17 bases left between them. The length of the CDR3 is 14 residues. Germline values: CDR1 MDHEN, CDR2 SYDVKM. The CDR3 protein is CASSPQQGLSEQYF. The CDR3 DNA follows: TGTGCCAGCAGTCCCCAACAGGGCCTCAGCGAGCAGTACTTC.

This chain links TRBV4-2 with TRBJ1-2, with 8 bases identical to TRBD1. Trimming cost V 6 bases and J 3 bases; bases outside gene matches: 9. This CDR3 is built from 15 residues. The V gene's germline CDR1 is LGHNA and CDR2 YNFKEQ. The CDR3 DNA reads as TGTGCCAGCAGGGTCGCAGGGGGCTCTGACTATGGCTACACCTTC. It translates to CASRVAGGSDYGYTF.

This clone was found many times. The J gene is TRBJ1-2, the V gene TRBV6-1, with a weak D call TRBD1 (6 bases). CDR3 length: 15 residues. Germline V CDR1 and CDR2: MNHNS, SASEGT. The germline V and J ends were trimmed by 0 bases and 4 bases, with 12 bases remaining between them. In DNA, the CDR3 is TGTGCCAGCAGTGAAGCTAGGGGGGGGCCCTATGGCTACACCTTC. Protein sequence: CASSEARGGPYGYTF.

This clone was observed a handful of times. The chain couples TRBV11-2 to TRBJ2-7, with 7 nucleotides matching TRBD1. Germline V gene lookup returns CDR1 SGHAT and CDR2 FQNNGV. The CDR3 extends over 14 amino acids. V shed 5 bases, J shed 3 bases, and the junction held 7 bases outside the gene matches. CDR3 in amino acids: CASSPLTGHYEQYF. Here the CDR3 DNA reads TGTGCCAGCAGCCCCCTGACAGGGCACTACGAGCAGTACTTC.

CDR3 region: CSVNRDDQPQHF. The CDR3 DNA reads as TGCAGCGTTAACAGGGATGATCAGCCCCAGCATTTT. V is TRBV29-1 and J is TRBJ1-5; D perhaps matches TRBD1 (6 bases). CDR1 and CDR2 (germline): SQVTM, ANQGSEA. With 5 bases removed from V and 5 bases from J, the gap between germline ends came to 10 bases. This CDR3 is built from 12 residues.

CDR3 in DNA: TGCGCCAGCAGCTTGAGCCGGACAGGGAACACTGAAGCTTTCTTT. Amino acid sequence: CASSLSRTGNTEAFF. The V gene is TRBV5-1, the J gene TRBJ1-1, with 7 bases fitting TRBD1. With V trimmed by 1 base and J by 1 base, 4 bases remained unmatched. The CDR3 consists of 15 residues. In germline, CDR1 is SGHRS, CDR2 YFSETQ. Supplemented by reference TRBV5-1 and TRBJ1-1, the full variable domain reads KAGVTQTPRYLIKTRGQQVTLSCSPISGHRSVSWYQQTPGQGLQFLFEYFSETQRNKGNFPGRFSGRQFSNSRSEMNVSTLELGDSALYLCASSLSRTGNTEAFFGQGTRLTVV.

The genes are TRBV9 and TRBJ1-5; maybe TRBD1 (6 bases). This CDR3 has 10 residues. Germline CDR1 reads SGDLS; CDR2 reads YYNGEE. The CDR3 sequence is CGRGTQPQHF. Written as DNA, the CDR3 is TGTGGCAGGGGAACTCAGCCCCAGCATTTT.

This chain joins TRBV11-2 and TRBJ2-7; 9 bases are a match to TRBD1. Germline V lookup: CDR1 SGHAT, CDR2 FQNNGV. The CDR3 sequence is 16 residues long. V shed 1 base, J shed 3 bases, and the junction held 7 bases outside the gene matches. The CDR3 DNA follows: TGTGCCAGCAGCTTAGTAGTCGGACAGGGGAACTACGAGCAGTACTTC. Amino acid sequence: CASSLVVGQGNYEQYF.

The CDR3 DNA follows: TGTGCCAGCAGTTTATGGGGGGACTATGAGCAGTTCTTC. Encoded protein: CASSLWGDYEQFF. The V gene is TRBV28, the J gene TRBJ2-1, with D maybe TRBD2 (6 bases). This CDR3 has 13 amino acids. CDR1 and CDR2 (germline): MDHEN, SYDVKM. The germline V and J ends were trimmed by 0 bases and 8 bases, with 8 bases remaining between them.

The J gene is TRBJ2-1, the V gene TRBV5-4; no clear D gene. Between the trimmed V and J ends, which lost 4 bases and 5 bases, there was a span of 13 bases. This CDR3 has 14 residues. The germline V gene encodes CDR1 SGHNT and CDR2 YYREEE (reference sequence). The CDR3 DNA sequence: TGTGCCAGCAGCGGAAGGCTTGTCCACAATGAGCAGTTCTTC. Its translation: CASSGRLVHNEQFF.